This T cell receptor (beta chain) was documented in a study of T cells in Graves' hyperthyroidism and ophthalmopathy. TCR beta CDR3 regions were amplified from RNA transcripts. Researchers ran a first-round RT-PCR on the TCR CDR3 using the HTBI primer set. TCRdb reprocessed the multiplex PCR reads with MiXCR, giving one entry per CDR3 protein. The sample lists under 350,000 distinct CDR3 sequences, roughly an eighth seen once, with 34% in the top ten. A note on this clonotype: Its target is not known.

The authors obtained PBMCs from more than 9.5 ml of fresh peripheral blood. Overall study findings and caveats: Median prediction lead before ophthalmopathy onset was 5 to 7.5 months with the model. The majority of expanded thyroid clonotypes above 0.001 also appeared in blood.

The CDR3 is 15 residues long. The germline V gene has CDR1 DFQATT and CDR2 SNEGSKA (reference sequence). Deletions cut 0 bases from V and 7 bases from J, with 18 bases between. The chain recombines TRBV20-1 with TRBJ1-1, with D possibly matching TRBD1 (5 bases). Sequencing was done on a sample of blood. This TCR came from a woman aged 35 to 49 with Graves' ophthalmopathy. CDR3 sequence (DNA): TGCAGTGCTAGAGAGTCATTTGGCCGGGGGTATGAAGCTTTCTTT. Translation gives CSARESFGRGYEAFF.